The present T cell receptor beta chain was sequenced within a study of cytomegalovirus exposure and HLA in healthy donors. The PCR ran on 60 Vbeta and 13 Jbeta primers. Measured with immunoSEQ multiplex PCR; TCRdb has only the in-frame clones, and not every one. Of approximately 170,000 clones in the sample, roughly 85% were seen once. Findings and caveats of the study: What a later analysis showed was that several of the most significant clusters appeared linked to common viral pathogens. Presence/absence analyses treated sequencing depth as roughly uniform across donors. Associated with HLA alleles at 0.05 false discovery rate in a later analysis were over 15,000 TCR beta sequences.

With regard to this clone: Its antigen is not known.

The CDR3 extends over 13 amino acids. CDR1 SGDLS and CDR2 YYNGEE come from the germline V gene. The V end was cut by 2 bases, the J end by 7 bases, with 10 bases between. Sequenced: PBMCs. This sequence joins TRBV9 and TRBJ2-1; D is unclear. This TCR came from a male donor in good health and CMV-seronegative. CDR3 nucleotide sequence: TGTGCCAGCAGCGTGCTAGGTCAGAATGAGCAGTTCTTC. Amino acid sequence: CASSVLGQNEQFF.